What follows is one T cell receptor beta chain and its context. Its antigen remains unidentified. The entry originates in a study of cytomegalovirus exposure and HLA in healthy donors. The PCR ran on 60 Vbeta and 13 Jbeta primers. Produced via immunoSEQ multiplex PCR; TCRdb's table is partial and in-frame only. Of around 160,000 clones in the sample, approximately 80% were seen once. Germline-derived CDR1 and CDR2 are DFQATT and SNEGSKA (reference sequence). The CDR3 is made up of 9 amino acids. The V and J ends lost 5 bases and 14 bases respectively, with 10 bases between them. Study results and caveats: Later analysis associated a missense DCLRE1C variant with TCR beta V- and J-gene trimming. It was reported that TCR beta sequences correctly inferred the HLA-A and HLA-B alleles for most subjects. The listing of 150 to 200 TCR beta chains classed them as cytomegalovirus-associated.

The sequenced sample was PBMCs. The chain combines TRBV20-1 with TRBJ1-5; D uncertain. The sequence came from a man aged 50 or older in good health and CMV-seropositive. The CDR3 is CSASREKHF. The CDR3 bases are TGCAGTGCTTCCCGGGAAAAGCATTTT.